A selection of T cell receptor beta chains follows, all from one sample in a study of control samples from healthy donors and cancer patients. Data came from immunoSEQ multiplex PCR; TCRdb stores just in-frame clones and leaves some out. Among roughly 50,000 clones, 94% were seen once, and the ten largest hold 3.5% to 4%. Material: blood. Receptors originate from a man aged 30 to 39 in good health. Each CDR3 is given with its conserved first and last residue. Fields, in order: J gene, D gene, V gene, clone size, CDR3 DNA, CDR3 protein. The D gene is left open where the match is weak. Clone size, where shown, is once, few, many, or a class for clones that have expanded.

>TRBJ2-7|-|TRBV4-1|-
TGCGCCAGCAGCCAAGAAGGGCGGGCTTCCTACGAGCAGTACTTC
CASSQEGRASYEQYF
>TRBJ2-7|-|TRBV6-6|-
TGTGCCAGCGAAGAGAATTACGAGCAGTACTTC
CASEENYEQYF
>TRBJ2-5|TRBD1|TRBV28|-
TGTGCCAGCACCCCAATCGGACAGGGTATACAAGAGACCCAGTACTTC
CASTPIGQGIQETQYF
>TRBJ1-2|TRBD1|TRBV29-1|-
TGCAGCGATGGGACAGGGGCAACCAACTATGGCTACACCTTC
CSDGTGATNYGYTF
>TRBJ1-1|-|TRBV14|-
TGTGCCAGCAGCCGGGACTGGAACACTGAAGCTTTCTTT
CASSRDWNTEAFF
>TRBJ1-2|-|TRBV19|-
TGTGCCAGTAGTGGGGCCAGCCACTATGGCTACACCTTC
CASSGASHYGYTF
>TRBJ1-2|-|TRBV18|-
TGTGCCAGCTCACCATCCGTATCTGGGGCTAGCTATGGCTACACCTTC
CASSPSVSGASYGYTF
>TRBJ2-3|-|TRBV6-5|-
TGTGCCAGCCGGGGGACGGTAAGCACAGATACGCAGTATTTT
CASRGTVSTDTQYF
>TRBJ2-7|TRBD2|TRBV5-6|-
TGTGCCAGCAGCTTCCGGACTAGCGGGGGGGCCAGGGAGCAGTACTTC
CASSFRTSGGAREQYF
>TRBJ2-7|-|TRBV6-5|-
TGTGCCAGCAGACGCGGACATCGCGAGCAGTACTTC
CASRRGHREQYF
>TRBJ2-3|-|TRBV10-2|-
TGCGCCAGCAGTTCCAGCAGGGTGGATACGCAGTATTTT
CASSSSRVDTQYF
>TRBJ2-3|-|TRBV5-1|few
TGCGCCAGCAGCTTGGCGGGGGCGGGGAACACAGATACGCAGTATTTT
CASSLAGAGNTDTQYF
>TRBJ2-7|-|TRBV7-9|-
TGTGCCAGCAGCCAACCCGCAGGGGCCACTCAAGAGCAGTACTTC
CASSQPAGATQEQYF
>TRBJ1-5|-|TRBV6-6|-
TGTGCCAGCAGTCGGGGGGACGGGCCCCAGCATTTT
CASSRGDGPQHF
>TRBJ1-5|TRBD1|TRBV30|-
TGTGCCTGGAGCGGGACAGGGGCTCAGCCCCAGCATTTT
CAWSGTGAQPQHF